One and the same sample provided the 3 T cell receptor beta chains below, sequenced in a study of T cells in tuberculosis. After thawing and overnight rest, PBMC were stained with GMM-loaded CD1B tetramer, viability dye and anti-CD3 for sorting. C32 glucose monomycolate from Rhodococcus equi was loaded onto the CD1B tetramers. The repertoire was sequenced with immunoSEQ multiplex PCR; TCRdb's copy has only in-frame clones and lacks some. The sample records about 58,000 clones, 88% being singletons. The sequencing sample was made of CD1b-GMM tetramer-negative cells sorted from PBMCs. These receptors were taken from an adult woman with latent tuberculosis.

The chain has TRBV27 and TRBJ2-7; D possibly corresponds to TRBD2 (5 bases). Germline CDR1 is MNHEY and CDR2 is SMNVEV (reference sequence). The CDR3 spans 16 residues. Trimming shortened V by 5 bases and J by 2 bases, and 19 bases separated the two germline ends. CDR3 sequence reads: CASSPTGVASTYEQYF. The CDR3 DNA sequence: TGTGCCAGCAGTCCCACCGGGGTAGCGAGTACCTACGAGCAGTACTTC.

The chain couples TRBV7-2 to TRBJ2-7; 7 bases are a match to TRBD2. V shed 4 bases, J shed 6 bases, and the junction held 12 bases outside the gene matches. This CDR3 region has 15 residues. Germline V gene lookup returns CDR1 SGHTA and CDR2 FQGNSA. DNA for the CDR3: TGTGCCAGCAGCTCCCCGGCGGGAGCCCAAAGCGAGCAGTACTTC. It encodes CASSSPAGAQSEQYF.

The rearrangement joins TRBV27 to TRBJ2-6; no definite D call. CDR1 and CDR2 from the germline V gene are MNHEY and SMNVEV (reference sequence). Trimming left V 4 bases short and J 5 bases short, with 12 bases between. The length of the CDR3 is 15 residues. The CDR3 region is CASSSEVSRANVLTF. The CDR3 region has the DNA TGTGCCAGCAGTTCCGAGGTTTCGAGGGCCAACGTCCTGACTTTC.